A single sample is the source of the 22 T cell receptor beta chains below, sequenced in a study of radiation and T cells in renal cell carcinoma. As for time point: blood 4 weeks post-SBRT, at nephrectomy. Treatment defined: 15 Gy SBRT to primary tumor, nephrectomy 4 weeks later. Assay: immunoSEQ multiplex PCR; the TCRdb copy retains only in-frame clones and omits some. The sample lists around 81,000 clones, around four fifths occurring once. The source was blood, collected from a patient whose treatment included radiotherapy and nephrectomy. These receptors were obtained from a man aged 45-65 years with renal cell carcinoma.

The chain uses TRBV6-5 and TRBJ2-2, with D tentatively TRBD1 (5 bases). Trimming took 7 bases from V and 1 from J, leaving 13 bases between them. The germline V gene has CDR1 MNHEY and CDR2 SVGAGI. This CDR3 is built from 15 residues. The CDR3 coding sequence is TGTGCCAGCACTGGGGCAGATATGAACACCGGGGAGCTGTTTTTT. This sequence encodes CASTGADMNTGELFF.

V usage is TRBV9 and J usage is TRBJ2-2; perhaps TRBD2 as D (7 bases). Deletions cut 4 bases from V and 3 bases from J, with 22 bases between. This CDR3 is built from 18 residues. Per germline, CDR1 SGDLS and CDR2 YYNGEE. The CDR3 loop reads CASSPQVGGALDTGELFF. In DNA, the CDR3 is TGTGCCAGCAGCCCCCAGGTGGGGGGGGCTTTGGACACCGGGGAGCTGTTTTTT.

This chain joins TRBV5-1 and TRBJ2-7, with D maybe TRBD2 (5 bases). Germline CDR1 is SGHRS and CDR2 is YFSETQ. The CDR3 spans 14 residues. V lost 4 bases, J lost 4 bases, and 15 bases lay in between. CDR3 in amino acids: CASSPPGSRYEQYF. The CDR3 DNA sequence: TGCGCCAGCAGCCCCCCGGGGTCACGGTACGAGCAGTACTTC.

The rearrangement uses TRBV9 and TRBJ2-1; D is possibly TRBD1 or TRBD2 (6 bases each). V lost 0 bases and J 6 bases, leaving 13 bases between the germline ends. Looked up from germline, CDR1 is SGDLS and CDR2 is YYNGEE. The CDR3 sequence is 15 residues long. In nucleotides, the CDR3 is TGTGCCAGCAGCGTAGGAGGGGGGTTTGCCAATGAGCAGTTCTTC. As protein: CASSVGGGFANEQFF.

The chain carries TRBV6-5 and TRBJ2-3; TRBD2 matches at 9 bases. Germline V gene sequence: CDR1 MNHEY, CDR2 SVGAGI. V lost 2 bases and J lost 7; bases outside the gene matches: 7. CDR3 length: 15 residues. The CDR3 region is CASSYRRGGPHTQYF. The CDR3 region has the DNA TGTGCCAGCAGTTACAGGCGGGGGGGCCCACATACGCAGTATTTT.

This chain uses TRBV6-5 with TRBJ1-2; D remains unclear. Per the germline V gene, CDR1 is MNHEY and CDR2 is SVGAGI. The CDR3 spans 14 residues. V lost 2 bases to trimming and J lost 7 bases, with 14 bases between them. This chain's CDR3 is CASSYEGGWSGYTF. For the CDR3, the DNA is TGTGCCAGCAGTTACGAAGGAGGGTGGTCTGGCTACACCTTC.

The rearrangement joins TRBV7-2 to TRBJ2-2; weak D call: TRBD1 (6 bases). The CDR3 is 15 amino acids. The germline V gene encodes CDR1 SGHTA and CDR2 FQGNSA. With 2 bases removed from V and 4 bases from J, the gap between germline ends came to 11 bases. CDR3 loop: CASSLTQGGTGELFF. The CDR3 DNA reads TGTGCCAGCAGCTTAACTCAAGGGGGCACCGGGGAGCTGTTTTTT. Full variable domain (missing parts from reference TRBV7-2 and TRBJ2-2): GAGVSQSPSNKVTEKGKDVELRCDPISGHTALYWYRQSLGQGLEFLIYFQGNSAPDKSGLPSDRFSAERTGGSVSTLTIQRTQQEDSAVYLCASSLTQGGTGELFFGEGSRLTVL.

This clone came up once. The chain carries TRBV5-4 and TRBJ2-7; 11 bases match TRBD1. V lost 3 bases to trimming and J lost 4 bases; unmatched junction nucleotides: 6. The CDR3 has 15 residues. The germline V gene encodes CDR1 SGHNT and CDR2 YYREEE (reference sequence). CDR3 sequence: CASSSPGQGAYEQYF. CDR3 in DNA: TGTGCCAGCAGCTCCCCTGGACAGGGGGCGTACGAGCAGTACTTC.

The gene calls are TRBV13 and TRBJ2-5, with TRBD2 matching 10 bases. CDR3 length: 15 residues. Germline CDR1 PRHDT, CDR2 FYEKMQ (reference sequence). J gave up 8 bases and V 4 bases, and 10 bases lay outside the gene matches. The CDR3 DNA sequence: TGTGCCAGCAGCTGGTCCGGACTAGCGGAGAAAACCCAGTACTTC. Residues: CASSWSGLAEKTQYF.

V gene TRBV9 combines with J gene TRBJ2-1; TRBD2 might be the D (6 bases). V was pared by 2 bases and J by 2 bases, with 11 bases between. The germline gives CDR1 SGDLS, CDR2 YYNGEE. CDR3 length equals 15 residues. CDR3: CASSVTAGTYNEQFF. CDR3 nucleotides: TGTGCCAGCAGCGTCACAGCGGGCACCTACAATGAGCAGTTCTTC.

The chain combines TRBV6-5 with TRBJ2-1; 8 bases align to TRBD1. V was clipped by 2 bases and J by 10 bases; unmatched bases: 10. CDR1 is MNHEY, CDR2 SVGAGI, per germline. The CDR3 has 15 amino acids. This CDR3 is CASSYGQGIRGEQFF. As DNA, the CDR3 is TGTGCCAGCAGTTACGGACAGGGAATTCGTGGAGAGCAGTTCTTC.

The gene calls are TRBV30 and TRBJ1-2; TRBD1 aligns across 11 bases. This CDR3 has 11 amino acids. Per the germline V gene, CDR1 is GTSNPN and CDR2 is SVGIG (reference sequence). J lost 8 bases, V lost 5 bases, and 1 base had no gene match. The CDR3 loop reads CAWGQGAGYTF. CDR3 in DNA: TGTGCCTGGGGACAGGGGGCCGGCTACACCTTC.

The chain carries TRBV7-9 and TRBJ2-5; perhaps TRBD2 as D (6 bases). From germline, CDR1 is SEHNR and CDR2 FQNEAQ (reference sequence). Deletions cut 4 bases from V and 0 bases from J, with 12 bases between. CDR3 size: 15 residues. Here the CDR3 reads CASSSVGRNQETQYF. The CDR3 coding sequence is TGTGCCAGCAGCTCTGTAGGGAGGAACCAAGAGACCCAGTACTTC.

This chain connects TRBV28 to TRBJ2-3; TRBD2 agrees at 8 bases. V lost 6 bases, J lost 4 bases, and 3 bases stayed unmatched. This CDR3 has 13 amino acids. The germline CDR1 and CDR2 sequences are MDHEN and SYDVKM. The CDR3 spells CASSGRGSDTQYF. In nucleotides, the CDR3 is TGTGCCAGCAGCGGGAGGGGGTCAGATACGCAGTATTTT. The complete variable domain, with remaining parts taken from reference TRBV28 and TRBJ2-3, reads DVKVTQSSRYLVKRTGEKVFLECVQDMDHENMFWYRQDPGLGLRLIYFSYDVKMKEKGDIPEGYSVSREKKERFSLILESASTNQTSMYLCASSGRGSDTQYFGPGTRLTVL.

V is TRBV5-1 and J is TRBJ1-1; TRBD1 is a possible D gene (5 bases). The V end was cut by 0 bases, the J end by 2 bases, with 8 bases between. The CDR3 covers 14 residues. The germline V gene has CDR1 SGHRS and CDR2 YFSETQ. The CDR3 reads CASSLGDGNTEAFF. CDR3 sequence (DNA): TGCGCCAGCAGCTTGGGGGACGGAAACACTGAAGCTTTCTTT.

This chain links TRBV6-1 with TRBJ2-2; maybe TRBD1 (5 bases). Trimming left V 1 base short and J 5 bases short, with 8 bases between. CDR1 MNHNS and CDR2 SASEGT come from the germline V gene. This CDR3 region has 14 residues. CDR3 protein: CASSEDRTTGELFF. The CDR3, as DNA: TGTGCCAGCAGTGAAGACAGGACGACCGGGGAGCTGTTTTTT.

This chain uses TRBV7-9 with TRBJ1-1, with D unresolved. This CDR3 has 14 amino acids. The V and J ends lost 7 bases and 1 base respectively, with 13 bases between them. Germline assignment: CDR1 SEHNR and CDR2 FQNEAQ (reference sequence). The CDR3: CASTKNQENTEAFF. The CDR3 bases are TGTGCCAGCACCAAAAATCAAGAGAACACTGAAGCTTTCTTT.

The chain carries TRBV7-8 and TRBJ2-5; D is possibly TRBD2 (6 bases). The V end lost 0 bases, the J end lost 1 base, and 15 bases lay between the germline ends. This CDR3 comprises 17 residues. CDR1 and CDR2 (germline): SGHVS, FQNEAQ. CDR3 nucleotide sequence: TGTGCCAGCAGCTTAGCGAGAAGGCTAGCGCCCCAAGAGACCCAGTACTTC. This encodes CASSLARRLAPQETQYF.

A few counts support this clone. The chain has TRBV19 and TRBJ2-3; tentatively, D is TRBD2 (7 bases). CDR3 length: 16 amino acids. The V end was cut by 6 bases, the J end by 2 bases, with 18 bases between. Germline V gene data show CDR1 as LNHDA and CDR2 as SQIVND (reference sequence). The CDR3 region is CASRPEGGRVTDTQYF. Written as DNA, the CDR3 is TGTGCCAGTAGACCCGAGGGGGGGCGGGTCACAGATACGCAGTATTTT.

The DNA of the CDR3 is TGTGCCAGCAGCACCCAGGGGGCCGCAAACACCGGGGAGCTGTTTTTT. It codes for CASSTQGAANTGELFF. This rearrangement joins TRBV7-3 to TRBJ2-2; TRBD1 aligns across 8 bases. The CDR3 is 16 amino acids. After removal of 5 bases from V and 2 bases from J, the junction contained 7 bases not matched to a gene. Germline assignment: CDR1 SGHTA and CDR2 FQGTGA.

The rearrangement links TRBV4-1 to TRBJ2-6; D not resolved. V gave up 1 base and J gave up 1 base, with 14 bases separating them. CDR3 size: 18 residues. Germline values: CDR1 MGHRA, CDR2 YSYEKL. CDR3 amino acids: CASSQGIFTVSGANVLTF. CDR3 sequence (DNA): TGCGCCAGCAGCCAAGGGATTTTCACAGTATCTGGGGCCAACGTCCTGACTTTC.

The chain carries TRBV7-9 and TRBJ2-2; TRBD1 matches at 11 bases. The CDR3 sequence is 17 residues long. The V gene's germline CDR1 is SEHNR and CDR2 FQNEAQ (reference sequence). Losses at the gene ends were 5 bases for V and 6 bases for J; bases not matched to a gene: 11. The CDR3: CASSLTGQGARSGELFF. DNA of the CDR3: TGTGCCAGCAGCCTAACCGGACAGGGGGCGCGATCCGGGGAGCTGTTTTTT.